These 28 T cell receptor beta chains share one sample of origin, sequenced in a study of blood T cell repertoires in COVID-19. Measured with immunoSEQ multiplex PCR; TCRdb has only the in-frame clones, and not every one. The data show hundreds of thousands of clones, with nearly 90% seen just once and 1.8% held by the top ten. Sequences were obtained from peripheral blood. The receptors originated from a woman between 25 and 40 years old with COVID-19, enrolled during active disease.

V gene TRBV2 combines with J gene TRBJ2-1, with a possible D match to TRBD2 (5 bases). Germline CDR1 SNHLY, CDR2 FYNNEI. Trimming cost V 0 bases and J 5 bases, with 23 bases left between them. The CDR3 extends over 19 amino acids. This chain's CDR3 is CASSEALRGGHLTDNEQFF. Here the CDR3 DNA reads TGTGCCAGCAGTGAAGCGCTTCGGGGTGGTCACCTTACAGACAATGAGCAGTTCTTC.

The CDR3: CASRLKTGHSEQFF. CDR3 bases: TGTGCCAGCAGACTAAAGACAGGGCACTCTGAGCAGTTCTTC. This chain links TRBV6-5 with TRBJ2-1, with 7 bases identical to TRBD1. Germline CDR1 MNHEY, CDR2 SVGAGI. CDR3 length: 14 residues. V dropped 6 bases and J dropped 9; count of bases not matched to a gene: 11.

J is TRBJ2-2 and V is TRBV7-9; a possible D gene is TRBD2 (5 bases). Germline V gene lookup returns CDR1 SEHNR and CDR2 FQNEAQ (reference sequence). This CDR3 spans 15 amino acids. Between the trimmed V and J ends, which lost 1 base and 1 base, there was a span of 7 bases. CDR3 protein: CASSLVGVNTGELFF. CDR3 DNA sequence: TGTGCCAGCAGCTTAGTCGGGGTGAACACCGGGGAGCTGTTTTTT.

A single count supports this clone. This rearrangement joins TRBV6-1 to TRBJ1-2; D might be TRBD1 (5 bases). Germline V CDR1 and CDR2: MNHNS, SASEGT. CDR3 length equals 15 residues. With 1 base removed from V and 0 bases from J, the gap between germline ends came to 9 bases. Written as DNA, the CDR3 is TGTGCCAGCAGTGAAGTTACAGGAGCTAACTATGGCTACACCTTC. Its protein is CASSEVTGANYGYTF.

This clone was detected only a few times. The gene calls are TRBV5-1 and TRBJ2-7, with D perhaps matching TRBD1 (6 bases). V lost 1 base to trimming and J lost 0 bases, with 8 bases between them. Germline values: CDR1 SGHRS, CDR2 YFSETQ. This CDR3 spans 14 amino acids. In nucleotides, the CDR3 is TGCGCCAGCAGCTTGCAGGGGAGCTCCTACGAGCAGTACTTC. This gives the protein CASSLQGSSYEQYF.

This clone was seen a handful of times. The chain has TRBV4-2 and TRBJ2-6; D is unresolved. This CDR3 spans 15 amino acids. Germline CDR1 reads LGHNA; CDR2 reads YNFKEQ. V was clipped by 0 bases and J by 0 bases, with 3 bases between them. The CDR3 reads CASSQDSSGANVLTF. CDR3 DNA sequence: TGTGCCAGCAGCCAAGATAGCTCTGGGGCCAACGTCCTGACTTTC.

V is TRBV3-1 (or the pseudogene TRBV3-2) and J is TRBJ1-1, with 9 bases that match TRBD1. J gave up 11 bases and V 3 bases, and 7 bases lay outside the gene matches. This CDR3 is built from 13 residues. Germline loops: CDR1 LGHDT, CDR2 YNNKEL (reference sequence). CDR3 nucleotides: TGTGCCAGCAGCCAGAAGGGCGGACAGGGGGCTTTCTTT. It encodes CASSQKGGQGAFF.

For this clone: Other nucleotide sequences in the sample specify the same CDR3. The CDR3 sequence: CSVRQGWTEAFF. The CDR3 DNA reads TGCAGCGTCAGACAGGGATGGACTGAAGCTTTCTTT. This chain uses TRBV29-1 with TRBJ1-1; 7 bases are a match to TRBD1. This CDR3 is 12 amino acids long. CDR1 is SQVTM, CDR2 ANQGSEA, per germline. The ends lost 6 bases at V and 5 bases at J; junction bases unmatched: 6.

The V gene is TRBV18, the J gene TRBJ1-2, with D possibly being TRBD1 (5 bases). There are 14 residues in the CDR3. Germline V lookup: CDR1 KGHSH, CDR2 LQKENI. The V and J ends lost 3 bases and 1 base respectively, with 9 bases between them. The CDR3 loop is CASSPPDSNYGYTF. For the CDR3, the DNA is TGTGCCAGCTCACCTCCTGACAGTAACTATGGCTACACCTTC.

This clone was recorded only once. V and J are TRBV2 and TRBJ1-1; 7 bases map to TRBD1. CDR1 is SNHLY and CDR2 is FYNNEI in the germline V gene. Germline trimming cut 6 bases from V and 4 bases from J; bases unmatched to any gene: 8. CDR3 size: 14 residues. CDR3 nucleotides: TGTGCCAGCAGCTACGACAGGGACGCCACTGAAGCTTTCTTT. Translating it yields CASSYDRDATEAFF.

The J gene is TRBJ2-3, the V gene TRBV7-8; 12 bases match TRBD2. Germline lookup yields CDR1 SGHVS and CDR2 FQNEAQ. V trimming: 0 bases; J trimming: 6 bases; junction bases outside the gene matches: 1. The length of the CDR3 is 15 residues. DNA for the CDR3: TGTGCCAGCAGCTTAGCGACTAGCGGGGGTGATACGCAGTATTTT. It translates to CASSLATSGGDTQYF.

The chain uses TRBV13 and TRBJ2-3, with 12 bases identical to TRBD2. The CDR3 length is 18 residues. V shed 5 bases, J shed 2 bases, and the junction held 11 bases outside the gene matches. Germline values: CDR1 PRHDT, CDR2 FYEKMQ (reference sequence). This CDR3 reads CASSTRLAGVSYTDTQYF. CDR3 nucleotides: TGTGCCAGCAGCACAAGACTAGCGGGGGTCAGTTACACAGATACGCAGTATTTT.

The chain employs TRBV4-2 and TRBJ1-2, with 10 bases fitting TRBD1. The CDR3 is 13 residues long. J was trimmed by 5 bases and V by 5 bases; bases with no gene match: 2. CDR1 and CDR2 from the germline V gene are LGHNA and YNFKEQ. This CDR3 is CASSGDRGYGYTF. CDR3 sequence (DNA): TGTGCCAGCAGCGGGGACAGGGGATATGGCTACACCTTC.

The rearrangement uses TRBV2 and TRBJ1-2, with 7 bases matching TRBD1. V lost 1 base to trimming and J lost 4 bases; unmatched junction nucleotides: 18. The CDR3 has 19 amino acids. Germline CDR1 and CDR2: SNHLY and FYNNEI. In DNA form, the CDR3 reads TGTGCCAGCAGTGAAGGAGGGACAGCGAACCGTGGAGGGCCCTATGGCTACACCTTC. Its translation: CASSEGGTANRGGPYGYTF.

CDR3 in amino acids: CSVALVSGGTDTQYF. The CDR3 DNA follows: TGCAGCGTCGCTTTAGTTAGCGGGGGCACAGATACGCAGTATTTT. The rearrangement joins TRBV29-1 to TRBJ2-3; 8 positions match TRBD2. J was trimmed by 1 base and V by 6 bases; bases with no gene match: 9. Germline V gene sequence: CDR1 SQVTM, CDR2 ANQGSEA. The CDR3 sequence is 15 residues long.

This clone is a singleton in its sample. The rearrangement uses TRBV2 and TRBJ1-2, with D possibly TRBD1 on 5 matching bases. Germline CDR1 SNHLY, CDR2 FYNNEI. The CDR3 has 13 amino acids. V was pared by 2 bases and J by 11 bases, with 15 bases between. CDR3 in amino acids: CASSENQGWGYTF. For the CDR3, the DNA is TGTGCCAGCAGTGAAAATCAGGGATGGGGATACACCTTC.

This clone was counted a few times. The genes are TRBV10-2 and TRBJ2-7; perhaps TRBD1 as D (7 bases). Trimming removed 3 bases at V and 9 bases at J, with 15 bases between. The CDR3 contains 13 residues. CDR1 is WSHSY, CDR2 SAAADI, per germline. The CDR3 loop reads CASSDRAGGGQYV. The CDR3, as DNA: TGCGCCAGCAGTGACAGGGCAGGGGGAGGGCAGTACGTC.

The rearrangement uses TRBV5-8 and TRBJ1-5; 7 positions agree with TRBD1. J was trimmed by 8 bases and V by 3 bases; bases with no gene match: 11. CDR1 and CDR2 (germline): SGHTS, YDEGEE. This CDR3 region has 15 residues. The CDR3 loop reads CASSSRGQLVEPQHF. The CDR3 DNA is TGTGCCAGCAGCTCGAGGGGACAGCTGGTAGAGCCCCAGCATTTT.

The CDR3 DNA is TGTGCCACCAGTGGGCAGGGGGGGAACACCGGGGAGCTGTTTTTT. It encodes CATSGQGGNTGELFF. The V and J genes are TRBV24-1 and TRBJ2-2, with D perhaps matching TRBD1 (7 bases). Germline CDR1 KGHDR, CDR2 SFDVKD. V lost 5 bases and J lost 1, with 10 bases in between. This CDR3 spans 15 amino acids.

The chain is built from TRBV29-1 and TRBJ1-2, with TRBD1 matching 10 bases. CDR1 is SQVTM and CDR2 is ANQGSEA in the germline V gene. This CDR3 contains 12 residues. The V segment lost 6 bases and the J segment 8 bases; nucleotides outside the gene matches: 6. The CDR3 coding sequence is TGCAGCGTGGGACAGGGGATCGGAGGCTACACCTTC. It is translated as CSVGQGIGGYTF.

The CDR3 bases are TGTGCCAGCGGACAGGGCTTTTACAATGAGCAGTTCTTC. It specifies CASGQGFYNEQFF. The chain employs TRBV3-1 (or the pseudogene TRBV3-2) and TRBJ2-1, with 8 nucleotides matching TRBD1. The CDR3 is made up of 13 amino acids. Germline CDR1 is LGHDT and CDR2 is YNNKEL (reference sequence). V lost 8 bases and J lost 4; bases outside the gene matches: 4.

The chain employs TRBV24-1 and TRBJ1-2, with 9 nucleotides matching TRBD1. Unmatched junction bases numbered 10, after V lost 5 bases and J lost 7 bases. This CDR3 has 15 residues. The V gene's germline CDR1 is KGHDR and CDR2 SFDVKD. The CDR3 nucleotides are TGTGCCACCAGTGTTCCGGGACAGGGTCTCTCTGGCTACACCTTC. Its protein product is CATSVPGQGLSGYTF.

V gene TRBV2 combines with J gene TRBJ1-5, with 8 bases that match TRBD1. The CDR3 covers 14 residues. J gave up 8 bases and V 3 bases, and 6 bases lay outside the gene matches. Germline CDR1 and CDR2: SNHLY and FYNNEI. CDR3: CASSDRGPTKPQHF. CDR3 DNA: TGTGCCAGCAGTGACAGGGGGCCTACGAAGCCCCAGCATTTT. Together with reference TRBV2 and TRBJ1-5, the CDR3 gives the full variable domain: EPEVTQTPSHQVTQMGQEVILRCVPISNHLYFYWYRQILGQKVEFLVSFYNNEISEKSEIFDDQFSVERPDGSNFTLKIRSTKLEDSAMYFCASSDRGPTKPQHFGDGTRLSIL.

This chain uses TRBV4-2 with TRBJ2-3; D gene ambiguous. The CDR3 spans 12 residues. V lost 6 bases, J lost 6 bases, and 10 bases lay in between. Germline V CDR1 and CDR2: LGHNA, YNFKEQ. CDR3 in DNA: TGTGCCAGCAGTCAGATCTCGGATACGCAGTATTTT. Its translation is CASSQISDTQYF.

This chain uses TRBV5-6 with TRBJ2-7; tentative D call: TRBD2 (5 bases). V lost 2 bases to trimming and J lost 2 bases, with 5 bases between them. The CDR3 has 12 amino acids. Germline assignment: CDR1 SGHDT and CDR2 YYEEEE. CDR3 protein: CASSFGTYEQYV. CDR3 sequence (DNA): TGTGCCAGCAGCTTCGGGACCTACGAGCAGTACGTC.

The V and J genes are TRBV30 and TRBJ1-2, with a tentative D call TRBD1 (5 bases). The CDR3 is 14 amino acids. The V end lost 1 base, the J end lost 3 bases, and 12 bases lay between the germline ends. In germline, CDR1 is GTSNPN, CDR2 SVGIG (reference sequence). The CDR3 loop is CAWSDPQEYYGYTF. The CDR3 coding sequence is TGTGCCTGGAGTGACCCACAGGAATACTATGGCTACACCTTC.

This chain links TRBV5-4 with TRBJ2-3, with 7 nucleotides matching TRBD1. This CDR3 is 14 amino acids long. The V gene's germline CDR1 is SGHNT and CDR2 YYREEE (reference sequence). V lost 5 bases, J lost 1 base, and 4 bases stayed unmatched. The chain's CDR3 is CASSSGQRTDTQYF. CDR3 bases: TGTGCCAGCAGTTCGGGACAGCGCACAGATACGCAGTATTTT.

The V and J genes are TRBV25-1 and TRBJ1-2; no firm D call. The CDR3 length is 13 residues. Trimming removed 6 bases at V and 8 bases at J, with 16 bases between. CDR1 and CDR2 from the germline V gene are MGHDK and SYGVNS. CDR3 sequence (DNA): TGTGCCAGCAGACCAACGCAAAACCAGGGCTACACCTTC. Its translation: CASRPTQNQGYTF.